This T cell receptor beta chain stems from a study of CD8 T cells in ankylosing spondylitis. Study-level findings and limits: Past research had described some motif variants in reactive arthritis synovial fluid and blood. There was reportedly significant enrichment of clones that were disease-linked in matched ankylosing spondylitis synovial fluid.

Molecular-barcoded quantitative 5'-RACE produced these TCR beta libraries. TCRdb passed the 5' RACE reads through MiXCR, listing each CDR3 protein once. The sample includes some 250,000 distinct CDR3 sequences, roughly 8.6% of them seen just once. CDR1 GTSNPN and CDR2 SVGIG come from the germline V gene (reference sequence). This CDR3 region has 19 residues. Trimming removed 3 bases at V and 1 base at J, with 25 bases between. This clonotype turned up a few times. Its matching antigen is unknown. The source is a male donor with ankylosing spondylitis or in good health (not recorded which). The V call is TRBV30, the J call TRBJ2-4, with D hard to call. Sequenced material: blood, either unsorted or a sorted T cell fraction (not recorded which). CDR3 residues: CAWSGPGFPTASAKNIQYF. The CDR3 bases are TGTGCCTGGAGCGGCCCCGGATTCCCCACTGCGTCGGCCAAAAACATTCAGTACTTC.